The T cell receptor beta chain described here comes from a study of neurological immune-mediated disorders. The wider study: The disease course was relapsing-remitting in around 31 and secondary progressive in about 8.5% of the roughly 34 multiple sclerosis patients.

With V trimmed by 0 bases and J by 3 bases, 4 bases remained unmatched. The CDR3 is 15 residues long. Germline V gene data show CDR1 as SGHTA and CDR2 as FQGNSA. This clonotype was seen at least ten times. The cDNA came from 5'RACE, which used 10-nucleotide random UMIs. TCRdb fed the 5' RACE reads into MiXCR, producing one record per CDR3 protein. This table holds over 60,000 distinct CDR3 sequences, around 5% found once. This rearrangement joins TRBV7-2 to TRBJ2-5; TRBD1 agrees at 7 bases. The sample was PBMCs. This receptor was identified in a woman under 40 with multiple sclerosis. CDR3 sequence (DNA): TGTGCCAGCAGCTTAGCGCCCAGGGGGAAAGAGACCCAGTACTTC. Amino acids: CASSLAPRGKETQYF. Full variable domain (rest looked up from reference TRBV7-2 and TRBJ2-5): GAGVSQSPSNKVTEKGKDVELRCDPISGHTALYWYRQSLGQGLEFLIYFQGNSAPDKSGLPSDRFSAERTGGSVSTLTIQRTQQEDSAVYLCASSLAPRGKETQYFGPGTRLLVL.